One T cell receptor (beta chain) is described in this entry. Its specificity is not known. Donors, healthy HIV-negative adults, lacked recent acute infections or vaccinations. CD4+ cell separation produced CD45RA+ naive and CD45RA-negative memory subsets. Data came from immunoSEQ multiplex PCR; TCRdb stores just in-frame clones and leaves some out. The sample carries roughly 2,500,000 clones, roughly 93% recorded once. The data derive from a study of shared clonotypes between healthy human individuals. Background on the study: A donor's plate count was three for CD4 naive and three for CD4 memory; CD8 naive had two and CD8 memory one. Overall study results and limits: Sampling used blood alone; tissue repertoires probably differ.

J was trimmed by 4 bases and V by 2 bases; bases with no gene match: 3. The CDR3 sequence is 16 residues long. CDR1 and CDR2 from the germline V gene are MNHEY and SMNVEV (reference sequence). Sequenced material: naive CD4+ T cells from PBMCs. Subset reported: CD45RA+ positively selected. The clonotype was recovered from a man in his late teens or twenties in good health. Some clones in this sample may be carry-over from other donors' samples. This sequence joins TRBV27 and TRBJ2-2; 11 nucleotides line up with TRBD1. CDR3 sequence: CASSLRDRGATGELFF. As DNA, the CDR3 is TGTGCCAGCAGTTTACGGGACAGGGGGGCCACCGGGGAGCTGTTTTTT.